This note documents a single T cell receptor beta chain sequence. The entry originates in a study of control samples from healthy donors and cancer patients. Per the germline V gene, CDR1 is MDHEN and CDR2 is SYDVKM. This CDR3 spans 12 amino acids. V was shortened by 6 bases and J by 3 bases, with 8 bases between the two germline ends. Assay used: immunoSEQ multiplex PCR; TCRdb lists only in-frame clones, some missing. The top ten hold almost 1.5% of the sample, which has 190,000 or so clones, around 93% seen once. V gene TRBV28 combines with J gene TRBJ1-2; D gene unclear. The material sequenced was blood. The clonotype comes from a man aged 18 to 29 in good health. The CDR3: CASSVRDYGYTF. The CDR3 region has the DNA TGTGCCAGCAGCGTTAGGGACTATGGCTACACCTTC.